One sample yielded the 30 T cell receptor beta chains listed below, sequenced in a study of identical twins. MiXCR was run by TCRdb on the 5' RACE reads, yielding one entry per CDR3 protein. The sample has 400,000 to 550,000 distinct CDR3 sequences, around 20% seen once. The same data also contributed to another study, on T cells expressing NK-cell markers.

Sequencing input: CD4+ T cells sorted from blood. All receptors come from a young woman in good health.

The gene calls are TRBV6-2 or TRBV6-3 and TRBJ2-1; 10 bases are a match to TRBD2. The V gene's germline CDR1 is MNHEY and CDR2 SVGEGT. The CDR3 length is 13 residues. V was clipped by 6 bases and J by 4 bases; unmatched bases: 0. As DNA, the CDR3 is TGTGCCAGCAGGACTAGCGGGTACAATGAGCAGTTCTTC. It is translated as CASRTSGYNEQFF.

This clonotype was counted a few times. The rearrangement joins TRBV30 to TRBJ2-1; D could derive from TRBD1 or TRBD2 (5 bases each). CDR1 and CDR2 (germline): GTSNPN, SVGIG (reference sequence). The CDR3 has 12 residues. The V end lost 4 bases, the J end lost 3 bases, and 7 bases lay between the germline ends. This CDR3 is CAWTGSYNEQFF. The CDR3 DNA reads TGTGCCTGGACAGGGAGCTACAATGAGCAGTTCTTC.

The chain has TRBV20-1 and TRBJ2-7; 9 bases fit TRBD2. Per the germline V gene, CDR1 is DFQATT and CDR2 is SNEGSKA (reference sequence). Trimming removed 6 bases from V and 6 bases from J; junction bases left unmatched: 9. The CDR3 has 13 residues. The CDR3 region has the DNA TGCAGTGCAAAGGGACTAGCTTACATCGAGCAGTACTTC. Amino acids: CSAKGLAYIEQYF.

The chain is built from TRBV12-3 or TRBV12-4 and TRBJ2-1; 15 nucleotides line up with TRBD2. This CDR3 is built from 19 residues. Losses at the gene ends were 5 bases for V and 8 bases for J; bases not matched to a gene: 16. The CDR3 nucleotides are TGTGCCAGCAGTCCCACCAGGACTAGCGGGAGGGCTAGGAGGGATGAGCAGTTCTTC. It translates to CASSPTRTSGRARRDEQFF.

The rearrangement uses TRBV18 and TRBJ2-1; D is undetermined. The DNA end is more similar to TRBJ2-7, so the J call may be wrong. Germline CDR1 KGHSH, CDR2 LQKENI. The CDR3 runs to 12 residues. CDR3 loop: CASSPDYNEQYF. For the CDR3, the DNA is TGTGCCAGCTCACCCGATTACAATGAGCAGTACTTC.

Only a few counts were recorded for this clonotype. The chain has TRBV7-9 and TRBJ2-1, with TRBD2 matching 14 bases. CDR1 SEHNR and CDR2 FQNEAQ come from the germline V gene (reference sequence). Trimming removed 3 bases from V and 8 bases from J; junction bases left unmatched: 9. The CDR3 extends over 17 amino acids. CDR3 region: CASSFQGGTSGSYEQFF. The CDR3 nucleotides read TGTGCCAGCAGCTTCCAGGGGGGGACTAGCGGGAGTTATGAGCAGTTCTTC.

The chain carries TRBV5-1 and TRBJ2-7, with D uncertain. V lost 5 bases, J lost 5 bases, and 14 bases lay in between. The CDR3 runs to 13 residues. Germline V gene sequence: CDR1 SGHRS, CDR2 YFSETQ. The CDR3 protein is CASRPGPNNEQYF. CDR3 DNA sequence: TGCGCCAGCAGACCTGGCCCCAACAACGAGCAGTACTTC.

The chain uses TRBV6-2 or TRBV6-3 and TRBJ2-5; 11 bases line up with TRBD2. With 7 bases clipped from V and 4 bases from J, the junction kept 5 bases outside the gene matches. Germline CDR1 and CDR2: MNHEY and SVGEGT. The CDR3 contains 14 residues. The CDR3 nucleotides read TGTGCCAGCACCATACTAGCGGGAGTAGAGACCCAGTACTTC. Translation gives CASTILAGVETQYF.

This clonotype was seen at least ten times. V usage is TRBV12-3 or TRBV12-4 and J usage is TRBJ1-1, with unresolved D. Trimming stripped 8 bases from V and 3 bases from J, with 25 bases between. This CDR3 contains 17 residues. The CDR3 here is CASGPILGLSLDTEAFF. In DNA form, the CDR3 reads TGTGCCAGCGGTCCAATTTTGGGGTTGTCGTTGGACACTGAAGCTTTCTTT.

This clonotype was seen only a few times. The rearrangement joins TRBV29-1 to TRBJ2-2; D is unresolved. This CDR3 is 16 amino acids long. CDR1 is SQVTM and CDR2 is ANQGSEA in the germline V gene. V was clipped by 5 bases and J by 0 bases, with 16 bases between them. The CDR3, as DNA: TGCAGCGTTAATATCGAAATTCTCGCGAACACCGGGGAGCTGTTTTTT. Translating gives CSVNIEILANTGELFF.

About this clonotype: This is likely a read error, given that the CDR3 carries no conserved phenylalanine or tryptophan at its end. No DNA is shown, since the ends of the CDR3 on it are uncertain; the CDR3 is the one TCRdb lists. V gene TRBV6-6 combines with J gene TRBJ1-2; the table's D gene call, TRBD1, was not cross checked with the DNA. Counting both end residues, the CDR3 totals 13 amino acids. The germline CDR1 and CDR2 sequences are MNHNY and SVGAGI (reference sequence). The CDR3 protein is CASSYELDRAPSL.

This sequence joins TRBV6-1 and TRBJ1-6; no clear D gene. This CDR3 has 15 amino acids. Germline V lookup: CDR1 MNHNS, CDR2 SASEGT. Trimming stripped 4 bases from V and 4 bases from J, with 11 bases between. The DNA for the CDR3 is TGTGCCAGCAGTGCTTTGGGATCATATAATTCACCCCTCCACTTT. Translation: CASSALGSYNSPLHF.

The chain has TRBV2 and TRBJ1-1; tentatively, D is TRBD1 (6 bases). Germline V gene sequence: CDR1 SNHLY, CDR2 FYNNEI. The CDR3 is made up of 14 amino acids. V lost 6 bases and J lost 5, with 16 bases in between. The CDR3 DNA is TGTGCCAGCAGACTCACAGGGAGCGGGACTGAAGCTTTCTTT. Its protein product is CASRLTGSGTEAFF.

This chain links TRBV20-1 with TRBJ2-4, with D tentatively TRBD1 or TRBD2 (5 bases each). V was trimmed by 6 bases and J by 3 bases, leaving 15 bases between them. Per the germline V gene, CDR1 is DFQATT and CDR2 is SNEGSKA (reference sequence). The CDR3 extends over 14 amino acids. CDR3 bases: TGCAGTGCAAGTTCCGGGACCCACAAAAACATTCAGTACTTC. Amino acid sequence: CSASSGTHKNIQYF.

Remarks on this clonotype: A junction end diverges from the germline sequence, so it may reflect a read error. The V call is TRBV20-1, the J call TRBJ2-7, with 7 nucleotides matching TRBD2. Germline lookup yields CDR1 DFQATT and CDR2 SNEGSKA (reference sequence). The CDR3 is 13 residues long. The CDR3 DNA follows: TGCAGTGCTAGAATAGCGGGCTCCCACGAGCAGTACTTC. Translation gives CSARIAGSHEQYF.

This clonotype was detected a few times. This chain joins TRBV7-9 and TRBJ2-3; tentatively, D is TRBD2 (5 bases). This CDR3 has 15 residues. V was clipped by 2 bases and J by 1 base, with 10 bases between them. Germline V gene lookup returns CDR1 SEHNR and CDR2 FQNEAQ (reference sequence). The CDR3 DNA reads TGTGCCAGCAGCTTATCGTCAGCGGGCACAGATACGCAGTATTTT. This encodes CASSLSSAGTDTQYF.

The V call is TRBV20-1, the J call TRBJ2-1; 9 nucleotides align to TRBD1. V was clipped by 3 bases and J by 5 bases; unmatched bases: 5. Per germline, CDR1 DFQATT and CDR2 SNEGSKA (reference sequence). The CDR3 consists of 14 residues. Here the CDR3 reads CSASWGQGNNEQFF. CDR3 DNA sequence: TGCAGTGCTAGCTGGGGACAGGGCAACAATGAGCAGTTCTTC.

The V gene is TRBV18, the J gene TRBJ2-7; perhaps TRBD2 as D (6 bases). V gave up 4 bases and J gave up 2 bases, with 9 bases separating them. The germline gives CDR1 KGHSH, CDR2 LQKENI. This CDR3 is built from 13 residues. The CDR3 protein is CASSLPGAYEQYF. CDR3 sequence (DNA): TGTGCCAGCTCACTCCCGGGGGCCTACGAGCAGTACTTC.

Note on this clonotype: This may be a read error: a much more frequent sequence differs by one nucleotide. This rearrangement joins TRBV6-2 or TRBV6-3 to TRBJ2-7; D uncertain. Germline values: CDR1 MNHEY, CDR2 SVGEGT. Trimming shortened V by 4 bases and J by 2 bases, and 6 bases separated the two germline ends. The CDR3 consists of 12 residues. Here the CDR3 DNA reads TGTGCCAGCAGTTCTGCGGCCTACGAGCAGTACTTC. It specifies CASSSAAYEQYF.

The V gene is TRBV20-1, the J gene TRBJ2-5; D is uncertain. The germline V gene encodes CDR1 DFQATT and CDR2 SNEGSKA (reference sequence). CDR3 length: 13 residues. Trimming removed 3 bases at V and 1 base at J, with 9 bases between. The DNA for the CDR3 is TGCAGTGCTAGCTGGGATCCCCAAGAGACCCAGTACTTC. This sequence encodes CSASWDPQETQYF.

Only a few counts were recorded for this clonotype. J is TRBJ1-4 and V is TRBV29-1; D possibly corresponds to TRBD1 (5 bases). The CDR3 totals 13 residues. Between the trimmed V and J ends, which lost 6 bases and 8 bases, there was a span of 16 bases. Germline V CDR1 and CDR2: SQVTM, ANQGSEA. The DNA of the CDR3 is TGCAGCGTCGAGACGGGGGAGAGGGAAAAACTGTTTTTT. Translation: CSVETGEREKLFF.

The sample holds many counts of this clonotype. The chain employs TRBV9 and TRBJ2-1; D is uncertain. The CDR3 consists of 15 residues. The germline CDR1 and CDR2 sequences are SGDLS and YYNGEE. The V gene lost 0 bases and the J gene lost 0 bases, with 7 bases spanning the gap. The CDR3 protein is CASSVGVSSYNEQFF. Written as DNA, the CDR3 is TGTGCCAGCAGCGTAGGAGTGAGCTCCTACAATGAGCAGTTCTTC. The full variable domain, completed using reference TRBV9 and TRBJ2-1, is DSGVTQTPKHLITATGQRVTLRCSPRSGDLSVYWYQQSLDQGLQFLIQYYNGEERAKGNILERFSAQQFPDLHSELNLSSLELGDSALYFCASSVGVSSYNEQFFGPGTRLTVL.

This clonotype has just a few counts. The chain carries TRBV7-9 and TRBJ2-1; TRBD2 aligns across 8 bases. Germline loops: CDR1 SEHNR, CDR2 FQNEAQ (reference sequence). The CDR3 is made up of 15 amino acids. V lost 5 bases, J lost 9 bases, and 12 bases stayed unmatched. Here the CDR3 reads CASSPRIAGTGEQFF. In DNA form, the CDR3 reads TGTGCCAGCAGCCCCCGGATAGCGGGGACCGGTGAGCAGTTCTTC.

The chain recombines TRBV20-1 with TRBJ2-7; D may be TRBD2 (5 bases). The CDR3 has 13 residues. Per the germline V gene, CDR1 is DFQATT and CDR2 is SNEGSKA (reference sequence). The V gene lost 3 bases and the J gene lost 7 bases, with 16 bases spanning the gap. The CDR3 DNA reads TGCAGTGCTAGTCTCGCTAGCTCTGGGGAGCAGTACTTC. Protein product: CSASLASSGEQYF.

The rearrangement joins TRBV12-3 or TRBV12-4 to TRBJ2-7; D is unresolved. The CDR3 runs to 11 residues. V was pared by 5 bases and J by 5 bases, with 7 bases between. In DNA, the CDR3 is TGTGCCAGCAGTGCTCGACACGAGCAGTACTTC. This translates into CASSARHEQYF.

V is TRBV20-1 and J is TRBJ2-7, with 10 bases lining up with TRBD2. CDR3 length equals 14 residues. In germline, CDR1 is DFQATT, CDR2 SNEGSKA (reference sequence). The V segment lost 5 bases and the J segment 1 base; nucleotides outside the gene matches: 5. The CDR3 sequence is CSAGGLAMSYEQYF. The CDR3 DNA follows: TGCAGTGCTGGGGGACTAGCGATGTCCTACGAGCAGTACTTC.

This clonotype occurred a few times. CDR3 DNA: TGTGCCAGTAGTCCGGGACAGGGCCCGGCCCAGCATTTT. It specifies CASSPGQGPAQHF. V is TRBV19 and J is TRBJ1-5; 9 bases map to TRBD1. Germline V gene data show CDR1 as LNHDA and CDR2 as SQIVND (reference sequence). This CDR3 is built from 13 residues. V shed 5 bases, J shed 11 bases, and the junction held 7 bases outside the gene matches.

Notes on this clonotype: A read error may be the cause here, since a much bigger clone is one base away. The chain has TRBV29-1 and TRBJ2-4; D gene uncertain. V was pared by 2 bases and J by 3 bases, with 17 bases between. Germline assignment: CDR1 SQVTM and CDR2 ANQGSEA. This CDR3 is built from 16 residues. In nucleotides, the CDR3 is TGCAGCGTTGAAAGGTTTCGACGGTTAGTCAAAAACATTCAGTACTTC. Its translation is CSVERFRRLVKNIQYF.

The CDR3 region has the DNA TGTGCCAGCTCACGCCCCAGTGGGGGCGGGAGGTCTGGGGCCAACGTCCTGACTTTC. This sequence encodes CASSRPSGGGRSGANVLTF. The chain employs TRBV18 and TRBJ2-6; 8 nucleotides match TRBD2. Trimming removed 4 bases from V and 1 base from J; junction bases left unmatched: 12. The CDR3 extends over 19 amino acids. Germline V gene sequence: CDR1 KGHSH, CDR2 LQKENI.

The V gene is TRBV7-9, the J gene TRBJ2-1; 8 bases agree with TRBD2. This CDR3 comprises 16 residues. J lost 8 bases, V lost 5 bases, and 14 bases had no gene match. Germline assignment: CDR1 SEHNR and CDR2 FQNEAQ (reference sequence). The CDR3 DNA reads TGTGCCAGCAGCAAGAGGAGCCGGGGGGGCCGGGATGAGCAGTTCTTC. Translated, it gives CASSKRSRGGRDEQFF. The full variable domain, in which reference TRBV7-9 and TRBJ2-1 provide the parts outside the CDR3, is DTGVSQNPRHKITKRGQNVTFRCDPISEHNRLYWYRQTLGQGPEFLTYFQNEAQLEKSRLLSDRFSAERPKGSFSTLEIQRTEQGDSAMYLCASSKRSRGGRDEQFFGPGTRLTVL.